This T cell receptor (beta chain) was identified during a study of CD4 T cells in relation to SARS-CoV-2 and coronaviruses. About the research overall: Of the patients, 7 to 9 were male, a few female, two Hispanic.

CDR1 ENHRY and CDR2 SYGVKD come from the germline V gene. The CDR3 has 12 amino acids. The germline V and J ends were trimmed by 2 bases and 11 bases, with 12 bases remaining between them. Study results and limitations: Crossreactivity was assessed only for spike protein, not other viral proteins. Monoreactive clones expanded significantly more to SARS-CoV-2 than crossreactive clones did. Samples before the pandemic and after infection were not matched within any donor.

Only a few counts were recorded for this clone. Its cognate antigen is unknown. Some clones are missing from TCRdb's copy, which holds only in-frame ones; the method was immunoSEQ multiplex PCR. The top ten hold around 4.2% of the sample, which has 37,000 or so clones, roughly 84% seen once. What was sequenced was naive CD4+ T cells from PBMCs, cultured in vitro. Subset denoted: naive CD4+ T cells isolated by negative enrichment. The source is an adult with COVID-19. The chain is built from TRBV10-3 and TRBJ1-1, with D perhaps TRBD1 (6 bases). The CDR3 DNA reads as TGTGCCATCAGTGAGCTCGGGGGGCTGGCTTTCTTT. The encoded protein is CAISELGGLAFF.